Sequencing of this T cell receptor (beta chain) was carried out in a study of tissue T cells after allogeneic stem cell transplantation. Study in general: Several unmodified and three CD34-selected T-cell-depleted grafts went to graft-versus-host disease patients. Pathologist H&E review favored samples with visible lymphocytes for sequencing among multiple samples. Findings of the study overall: Blood and spleen captured only part of the tissue TCR repertoire.

The table came from immunoSEQ multiplex PCR; TCRdb's copy has only in-frame clones and leaves some out. The data show 500 to 750 clones, about 41% seen once. Enrolled prospectively were adult allogeneic hematopoietic cell transplant recipients whose graft-versus-host disease was steroid-refractory. About this clone itself: Its antigen is as yet unknown.

This sample comprised duodenal tissue, obtained at autopsy. This TCR was sampled from a female patient aged 40 to 75 with steroid-refractory graft-versus-host disease after an allogeneic stem cell transplant. These T cells may partly come from the graft donor.

DNA of the CDR3: TGTGCCAGCAGCGCGACCTGGGAGACCCAGTACTTC. This codes for CASSATWETQYF. The chain joins TRBV2 to TRBJ2-5; D is unclear. Germline assignment: CDR1 SNHLY and CDR2 FYNNEI. The germline V and J ends were trimmed by 6 bases and 5 bases, with 10 bases remaining between them. This CDR3 spans 12 amino acids.